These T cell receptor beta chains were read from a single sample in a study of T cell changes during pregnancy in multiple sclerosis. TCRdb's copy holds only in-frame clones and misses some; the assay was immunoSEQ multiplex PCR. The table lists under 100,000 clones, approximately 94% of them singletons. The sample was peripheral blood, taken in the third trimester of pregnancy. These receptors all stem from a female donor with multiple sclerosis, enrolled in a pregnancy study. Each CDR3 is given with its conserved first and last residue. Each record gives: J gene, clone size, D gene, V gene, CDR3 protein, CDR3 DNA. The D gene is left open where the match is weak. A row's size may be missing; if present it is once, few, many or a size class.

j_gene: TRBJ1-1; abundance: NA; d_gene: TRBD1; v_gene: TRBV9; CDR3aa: CASSIGQDMNTEAFF; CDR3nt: TGTGCCAGCAGCATCGGACAGGACATGAACACTGAAGCTTTCTTT
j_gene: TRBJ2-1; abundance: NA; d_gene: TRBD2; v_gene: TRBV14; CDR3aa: CASSQDRGLAATFHNEQFF; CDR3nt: TGTGCCAGCAGCCAAGATCGGGGACTAGCGGCCACATTCCACAATGAGCAGTTCTTC
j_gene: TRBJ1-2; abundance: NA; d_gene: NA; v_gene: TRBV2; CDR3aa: CASSEDGATYGYTF; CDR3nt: TGTGCCAGCAGTGAAGATGGGGCTACCTATGGCTACACCTTC
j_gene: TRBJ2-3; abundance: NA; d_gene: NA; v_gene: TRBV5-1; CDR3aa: CASSYREANTQYF; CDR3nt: TGCGCCAGCAGCTATCGGGAAGCTAATACGCAGTATTTT
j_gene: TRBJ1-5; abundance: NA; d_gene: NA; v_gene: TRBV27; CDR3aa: CASSISHGNQPQHF; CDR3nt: TGTGCCAGCAGTATCTCACACGGCAATCAGCCCCAGCATTTT
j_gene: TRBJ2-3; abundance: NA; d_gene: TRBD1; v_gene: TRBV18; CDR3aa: CASSPVGTADTQYF; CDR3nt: TGTGCCAGCTCACCTGTCGGGACAGCAGATACGCAGTATTTT
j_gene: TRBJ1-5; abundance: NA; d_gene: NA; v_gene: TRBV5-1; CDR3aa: CASSPAGGIVQPQHF; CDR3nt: TGCGCCAGCAGCCCCGCGGGCGGGATTGTGCAGCCCCAGCATTTT
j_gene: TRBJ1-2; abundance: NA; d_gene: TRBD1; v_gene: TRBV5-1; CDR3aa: CASSHGDRPLYGYTF; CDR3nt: TGCGCCAGCAGCCACGGGGACAGACCACTCTATGGCTACACCTTC
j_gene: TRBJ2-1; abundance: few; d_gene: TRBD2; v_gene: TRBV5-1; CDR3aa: CASSIGLAGFYNEQFF; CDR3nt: TGCGCCAGCAGCATAGGACTAGCGGGGTTCTACAATGAGCAGTTCTTC
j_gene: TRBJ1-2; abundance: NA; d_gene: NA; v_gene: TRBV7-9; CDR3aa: CASSLSDYGYTF; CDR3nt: TGTGCCAGCAGCTTGTCCGACTATGGCTACACCTTC
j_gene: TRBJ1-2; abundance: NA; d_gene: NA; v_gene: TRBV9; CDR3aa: CASSSAGDGYTF; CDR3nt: TGTGCCAGCAGCTCGGCAGGGGATGGCTACACCTTC
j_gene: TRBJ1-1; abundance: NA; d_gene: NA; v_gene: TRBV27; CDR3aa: CASSAGMNTEAFF; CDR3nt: TGTGCCAGCAGCGCCGGGATGAACACTGAAGCTTTCTTT
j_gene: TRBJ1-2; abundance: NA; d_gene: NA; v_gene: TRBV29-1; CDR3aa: CSVEDLKWGGALGYGYTF; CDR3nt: TGCAGCGTTGAAGATCTAAAGTGGGGCGGCGCCCTTGGCTATGGCTACACCTTC
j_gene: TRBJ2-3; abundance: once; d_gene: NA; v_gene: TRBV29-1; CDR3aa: CSVGGGLGTQYF; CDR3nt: TGCAGCGTTGGGGGGGGGCTGGGTACGCAGTATTTT
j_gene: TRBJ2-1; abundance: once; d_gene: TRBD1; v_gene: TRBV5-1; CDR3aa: CASTQQGSYNEQFF; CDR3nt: TGCGCCAGCACTCAACAGGGGTCCTACAATGAGCAGTTCTTC
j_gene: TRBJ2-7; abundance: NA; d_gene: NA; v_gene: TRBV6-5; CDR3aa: CASSRGAIIYEQYF; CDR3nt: TGTGCCAGCAGTCGCGGCGCAATTATCTACGAGCAGTACTTC
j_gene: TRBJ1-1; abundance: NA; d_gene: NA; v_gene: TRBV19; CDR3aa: CASCGGGLTEAFF; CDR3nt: TGTGCCAGCTGCGGGGGGGGGCTCACTGAAGCTTTCTTT
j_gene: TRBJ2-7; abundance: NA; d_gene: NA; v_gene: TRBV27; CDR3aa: CASSYGTNGYEQYF; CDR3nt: TGTGCCAGCAGTTACGGGACAAATGGCTACGAGCAGTACTTC
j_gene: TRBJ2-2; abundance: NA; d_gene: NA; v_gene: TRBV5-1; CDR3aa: CASSLATNTGELFF; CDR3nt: TGCGCCAGCAGCTTGGCGACAAACACCGGGGAGCTGTTTTTT
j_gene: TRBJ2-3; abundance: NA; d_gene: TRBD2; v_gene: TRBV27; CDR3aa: CASSFPSGGTDTQYF; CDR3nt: TGTGCCAGCAGTTTCCCTAGCGGGGGCACAGATACGCAGTATTTT
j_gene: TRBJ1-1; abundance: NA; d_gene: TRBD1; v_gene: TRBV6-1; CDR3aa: CASSQPQGSNTEAFF; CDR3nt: TGTGCCAGCAGTCAACCACAGGGGTCGAACACTGAAGCTTTCTTT
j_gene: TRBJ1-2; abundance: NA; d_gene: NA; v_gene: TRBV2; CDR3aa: CASSTRGNYGYTF; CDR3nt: TGTGCCAGCAGCACCAGGGGTAACTATGGCTACACCTTC
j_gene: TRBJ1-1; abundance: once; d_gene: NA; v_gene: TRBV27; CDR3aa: CASSLGASNTEAFF; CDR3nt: TGTGCCAGCAGTTTGGGGGCTTCGAACACTGAAGCTTTCTTT
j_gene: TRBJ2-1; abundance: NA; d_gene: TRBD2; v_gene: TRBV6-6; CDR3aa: CASSLLSSGGAGEQFF; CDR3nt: TGTGCCAGCAGTCTATTAAGTAGCGGGGGGGCCGGAGAGCAGTTCTTC
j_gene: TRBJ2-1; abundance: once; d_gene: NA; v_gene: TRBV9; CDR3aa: CASSVAYTGNEQFF; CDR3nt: TGTGCCAGCAGCGTAGCTTACACAGGGAATGAGCAGTTCTTC
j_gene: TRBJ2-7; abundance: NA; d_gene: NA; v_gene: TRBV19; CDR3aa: CASSTGGTYEQYF; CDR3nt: TGTGCCAGTAGTACCGGAGGTACCTACGAGCAGTACTTC
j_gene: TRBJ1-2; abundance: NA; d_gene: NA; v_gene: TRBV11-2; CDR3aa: CASSSLERPHGYTF; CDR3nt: TGTGCCAGCAGCTCCCTTGAGAGGCCTCATGGCTACACCTTC
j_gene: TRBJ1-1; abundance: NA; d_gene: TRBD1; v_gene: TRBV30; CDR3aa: CACQQGGYTEAFF; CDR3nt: TGTGCCTGCCAACAGGGGGGGTACACTGAAGCTTTCTTT
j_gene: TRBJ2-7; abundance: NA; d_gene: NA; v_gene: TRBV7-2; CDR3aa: CASSSWSAAVYEQYF; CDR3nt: TGTGCCAGCAGCTCCTGGAGTGCGGCAGTCTACGAGCAGTACTTC
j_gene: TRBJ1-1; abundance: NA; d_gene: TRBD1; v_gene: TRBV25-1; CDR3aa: CATTGVTEAFF; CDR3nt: TGTGCCACCACAGGGGTAACTGAAGCTTTCTTT
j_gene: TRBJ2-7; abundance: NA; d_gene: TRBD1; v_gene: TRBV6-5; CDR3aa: CASRGQDLSYEQYF; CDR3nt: TGTGCCAGCAGGGGACAGGATCTCTCCTACGAGCAGTACTTC
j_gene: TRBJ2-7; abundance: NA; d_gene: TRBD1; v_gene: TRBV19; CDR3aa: CASSIDDETGNEQYF; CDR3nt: TGTGCCAGTAGTATAGATGATGAGACAGGGAACGAGCAGTACTTC
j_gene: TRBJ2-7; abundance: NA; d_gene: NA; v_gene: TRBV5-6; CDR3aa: CASSQLHAIEQYF; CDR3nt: TGTGCCAGCAGCCAATTGCATGCGATCGAGCAGTACTTC
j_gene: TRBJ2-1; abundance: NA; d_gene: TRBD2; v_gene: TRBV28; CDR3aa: CASSFRSGYYNEQFF; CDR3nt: TGTGCCAGCAGTTTTCGTAGCGGGTATTACAATGAGCAGTTCTTC
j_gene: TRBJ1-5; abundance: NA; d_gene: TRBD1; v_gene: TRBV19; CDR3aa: CASSLQGQGNQPQHF; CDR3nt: TGTGCCAGTAGTCTGCAGGGACAGGGCAATCAGCCCCAGCATTTT
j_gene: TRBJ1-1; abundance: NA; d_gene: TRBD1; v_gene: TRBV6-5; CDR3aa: CASTPGTGTTEAFF; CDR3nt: TGTGCCAGCACCCCCGGGACAGGGACCACTGAAGCTTTCTTT
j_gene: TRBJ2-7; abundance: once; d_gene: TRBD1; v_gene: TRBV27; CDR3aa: CASSFRWMGTGGDEQYF; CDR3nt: TGTGCCAGCAGTTTTAGGTGGATGGGGACAGGGGGCGACGAGCAGTACTTC
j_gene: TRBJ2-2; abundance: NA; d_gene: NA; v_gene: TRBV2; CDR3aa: CASSLDRSGELFF; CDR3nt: TGTGCCAGCAGTTTAGACAGGTCCGGGGAGCTGTTTTTT
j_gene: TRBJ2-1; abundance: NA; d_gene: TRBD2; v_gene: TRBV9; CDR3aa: CASSAPGLADNEQFF; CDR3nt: TGTGCCAGCAGCGCCCCGGGACTAGCGGACAATGAGCAGTTCTTC
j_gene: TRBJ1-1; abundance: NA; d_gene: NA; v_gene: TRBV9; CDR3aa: CASSVGPSNTEAFF; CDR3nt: TGTGCCAGCAGCGTAGGGCCATCGAACACTGAAGCTTTCTTT
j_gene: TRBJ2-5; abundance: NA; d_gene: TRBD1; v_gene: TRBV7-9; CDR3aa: CASRLWDSQETQYF; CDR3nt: TGTGCCAGCCGTCTTTGGGACAGCCAAGAGACCCAGTACTTC
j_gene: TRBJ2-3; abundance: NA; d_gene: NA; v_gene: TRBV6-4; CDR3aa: CASSEAGLGTQYF; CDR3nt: TGTGCCAGCAGTGAGGCGGGGCTAGGGACGCAGTATTTT
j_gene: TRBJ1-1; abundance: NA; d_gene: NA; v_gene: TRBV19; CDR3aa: CASRNNLQGAEAFF; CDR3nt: TGTGCCAGTAGGAATAACCTACAGGGAGCTGAAGCTTTCTTT
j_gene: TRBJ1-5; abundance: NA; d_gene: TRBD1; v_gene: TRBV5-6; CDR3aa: CASSLPWDRGSYSNQPQHF; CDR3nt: TGTGCCAGCAGCTTACCTTGGGACAGGGGGTCCTATAGCAATCAGCCCCAGCATTTT
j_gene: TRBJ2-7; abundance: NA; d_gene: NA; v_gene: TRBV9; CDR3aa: CASSPGLPSYEQYF; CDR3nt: TGTGCCAGCAGCCCGGGACTGCCGTCCTACGAGCAGTACTTC
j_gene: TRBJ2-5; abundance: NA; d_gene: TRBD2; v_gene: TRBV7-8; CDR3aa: CASSLVAGAGGLETQYF; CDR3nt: TGTGCCAGCAGCTTAGTAGCGGGGGCGGGGGGGCTAGAGACCCAGTACTTC
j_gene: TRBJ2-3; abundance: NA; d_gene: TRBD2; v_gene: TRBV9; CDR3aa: CASSVAGGLADTQYF; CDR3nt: TGTGCCAGCAGCGTAGCGGGGGGGCTCGCAGATACGCAGTATTTT
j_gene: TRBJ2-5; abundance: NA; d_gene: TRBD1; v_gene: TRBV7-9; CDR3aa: CASRPTGKETQYF; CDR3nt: TGTGCCAGCAGACCGACAGGGAAAGAGACCCAGTACTTC